This entry features one TCR beta chain sequence. It was RNA transcripts that yielded the amplified TCR beta CDR3 regions. An initial round of RT-PCR targeting the TCR CDR3 relied on the HTBI primer set. A single record per CDR3 protein comes from TCRdb applying MiXCR to the multiplex PCR reads. Of around 340,000 distinct CDR3 sequences listed, roughly 13% were seen once; the top ten hold roughly 25%. The CDR3 has 13 amino acids. Germline CDR1 reads SQVTM; CDR2 reads ANQGSEA. Deletions cut 7 bases from V and 7 bases from J, with 19 bases between. This record comes from a study of T cells in Graves' hyperthyroidism and ophthalmopathy.

The source is a woman aged 30 to 39 with Graves' hyperthyroidism. The sequenced sample consisted of blood. This rearrangement joins TRBV29-1 to TRBJ1-2, with D hard to call. The CDR3 DNA sequence: TGCAGCGCCGCGAGCCAGGCGGGCTGTGGCTACACCTTC. Amino acids: CSAASQAGCGYTF.